These T cell receptor beta chains were read from a single sample in a study of blood T cell repertoires in COVID-19. Assay: immunoSEQ multiplex PCR; the TCRdb copy retains only in-frame clones and omits some. The sample holds approximately 250,000 clones, 85% seen once. The sample consisted of PBMCs or T cells enriched from blood (not recorded which). These receptors originate from a woman between 50 and 59 years old with acute COVID-19. CDR3s include the opening cysteine and the closing phenylalanine or tryptophan. The order of the fields is D gene, CDR3 length, V gene, J gene, clone size, CDR3 protein, CDR3 DNA. D genes are given only for firm matches. Clone sizes are given selectively: once, few, many, or a class where the clone is expanded.

>-|13|TRBV27|TRBJ1-2|-
CASSPVGHYGYTF
TGTGCCAGCAGTCCGGTGGGGCACTATGGCTACACCTTC
>TRBD2|15|TRBV18|TRBJ2-7|few
CASSPPSGSPYEQYF
TGTGCCAGCTCACCACCTAGCGGGAGTCCCTACGAGCAGTACTTC
>TRBD1|15|TRBV7-2|TRBJ2-1|-
CASSSSEDRANEQFF
TGTGCCAGCAGCTCTAGTGAGGACAGGGCTAATGAGCAGTTCTTC
>TRBD1|15|TRBV18|TRBJ1-1|-
CASSPGTALNTEAFF
TGTGCCAGCTCACCAGGGACAGCCCTGAACACTGAAGCTTTCTTT
>-|13|TRBV6-5|TRBJ1-2|-
CASSYSGTRGYTF
TGTGCCAGCAGTTACTCTGGGACACGAGGCTACACCTTC
>-|14|TRBV10-3|TRBJ2-3|-
CATGGPPSTDTQYF
TGTGCCACCGGGGGGCCCCCTAGCACAGATACGCAGTATTTT
>-|15|TRBV27|TRBJ1-1|-
CASRLTGTGDTEAFF
TGTGCCAGCAGGCTAACAGGGACCGGCGACACTGAAGCTTTCTTT
>-|13|TRBV27|TRBJ1-1|-
CASSRTVRTEAFF
TGTGCCAGCAGTAGGACAGTTCGGACTGAAGCTTTCTTT
>-|15|TRBV9|TRBJ2-6|-
CASSAPGTGANVLTF
TGTGCCAGCAGCGCCCCCGGGACTGGGGCCAACGTCCTGACTTTC
>-|16|TRBV27|TRBJ1-1|once
CASSLHPGGAGTEAFF
TGTGCCAGCAGTTTACACCCCGGGGGGGCGGGCACTGAAGCTTTCTTT
>-|12|TRBV30|TRBJ1-6|once
CAWSTSGLPLHF
TGTGCCTGGAGTACCTCAGGGTTACCCCTCCACTTT
>-|16|TRBV5-6|TRBJ1-1|-
CASSLQLQRMRTEAFF
TGTGCCAGCAGCCTTCAGCTCCAGAGGATGAGGACTGAAGCTTTCTTT
>-|16|TRBV19|TRBJ1-2|-
CASRSPGTLNPYGYTF
TGTGCCAGTAGGAGCCCCGGGACACTAAATCCGTATGGCTACACCTTC
>-|14|TRBV4-1|TRBJ2-1|-
CASSQVSSWPEQFF
TGCGCCAGCAGCCAAGTATCTAGCTGGCCTGAGCAGTTCTTC
>-|12|TRBV12-3/TRBV12-4|TRBJ1-5|-
CASSTHREPQHF
TGTGCCAGCAGTACCCACCGGGAGCCCCAGCATTTT
>-|13|TRBV10-3|TRBJ2-5|-
CAIRPDRQETQYF
TGTGCCATCAGACCGGACAGACAAGAGACCCAGTACTTC
>TRBD1|12|TRBV5-6|TRBJ1-2|-
CASSGTGYGYTF
TGTGCCAGCAGTGGGACAGGCTATGGCTACACCTTC
>-|14|TRBV9|TRBJ2-6|once
CASSTGTGANVLTF
TGTGCCAGCAGCACCGGGACTGGGGCCAACGTCCTGACTTTC
>TRBD1|16|TRBV4-3|TRBJ2-2|-
CASSQIGTGGTGELFF
TGCGCCAGCAGCCAGATCGGGACAGGGGGCACCGGGGAGCTGTTTTTT
>-|13|TRBV2|TRBJ2-5|-
CASLLVSEETQYF
TGTGCCAGCCTACTAGTGTCGGAGGAGACCCAGTACTTC
>TRBD2|18|TRBV9|TRBJ2-1|-
CASSTRTLAGSSYNEQFF
TGTGCCAGCAGCACACGGACCTTAGCGGGGAGCTCCTACAATGAGCAGTTCTTC
>TRBD1|15|TRBV6-5|TRBJ2-1|-
CASSYSGTGHNEQFF
TGTGCCAGCAGTTACTCGGGGACAGGGCACAATGAGCAGTTCTTC
>-|15|TRBV12-5|TRBJ2-2|-
CASGPPGANTGELFF
TGTGCTAGTGGTCCCCCAGGGGCGAACACCGGGGAGCTGTTTTTT
>-|12|TRBV30|TRBJ1-2|-
CVESRGDYGYTF
TGTGTCGAGTCCCGGGGAGACTATGGCTACACCTTC
>-|13|TRBV19|TRBJ1-4|-
CASSITANEKLFF
TGTGCCAGTAGTATAACAGCTAATGAAAAACTGTTTTTT
>TRBD1|13|TRBV30|TRBJ1-6|-
CAWTTGYNSPLHF
TGTGCCTGGACGACAGGGTATAATTCACCCCTCCACTTT
>-|15|TRBV5-5|TRBJ1-1|-
CASSSDKAGNTEAFF
TGTGCCAGCAGCTCGGACAAGGCAGGGAACACTGAAGCTTTCTTT
>TRBD1|14|TRBV7-9|TRBJ1-2|-
CASSLAGQGLGYTF
TGTGCCAGCAGCTTAGCGGGACAGGGCCTTGGCTACACCTTC
>-|14|TRBV7-2|TRBJ1-2|-
CASSSRTETYGYTF
TGTGCCAGCAGCTCCCGGACAGAAACCTATGGCTACACCTTC
>TRBD2|13|TRBV30|TRBJ2-1|-
CAWAGGTYNEQFF
TGTGCCTGGGCGGGGGGAACCTACAATGAGCAGTTCTTC
>-|14|TRBV28|TRBJ1-2|-
CASSLDNGGTGYTF
TGTGCCAGCAGTTTGGATAACGGGGGAACTGGCTACACCTTC
>-|14|TRBV19|TRBJ2-5|-
CASSIDPGVETQYF
TGTGCCAGTAGCATAGACCCAGGGGTGGAGACCCAGTACTTC
>TRBD1|15|TRBV7-9|TRBJ1-4|few
CASSLDIGTGEKLFF
TGTGCCAGCAGCTTAGATATCGGGACAGGGGAAAAACTGTTTTTT
>-|14|TRBV3-1/TRBV3-2|TRBJ1-1|-
CASSRSTVNTEAFF
TGTGCCAGCAGCCGGTCGACAGTGAACACTGAAGCTTTCTTT
>-|14|TRBV7-2|TRBJ1-1|-
CASSPGQQPTEAFF
TGTGCCAGCAGCCCCGGACAGCAACCCACTGAAGCTTTCTTT
>TRBD1|16|TRBV6-1|TRBJ2-7|once
CASSAGQGLSSYEQYF
TGTGCCAGCAGTGCTGGACAGGGCTTAAGCTCCTACGAGCAGTACTTC
>-|13|TRBV30|TRBJ1-2|once
CAWSVLINYGYTF
TGTGCCTGGAGTGTACTCATTAACTATGGCTACACCTTC
>TRBD1|16|TRBV23-1|TRBJ1-5|-
CASSCLRDRDNQPQHF
TGCGCCAGCAGCTGCCTCCGGGACAGGGACAATCAGCCCCAGCATTTT
>-|13|TRBV20-1|TRBJ1-5|-
CSASSGGAEPQHF
TGCAGTGCTAGTTCTGGGGGCGCCGAGCCCCAGCATTTT
>-|15|TRBV7-8|TRBJ2-2|-
CASSFAGQITGELFF
TGTGCCAGCAGCTTCGCGGGACAGATCACCGGGGAGCTGTTTTTT
>-|16|TRBV21-1|TRBJ1-5|-
CASSARRGGQNQPQHF
TGTGCCAGCAGCGCCCGGAGGGGGGGTCAGAATCAGCCCCAGCATTTT
>TRBD1|15|TRBV27|TRBJ1-6|-
CASSPGGTDNSPLHF
TGTGCCAGCAGTCCTGGCGGGACAGATAATTCACCCCTCCACTTT
>-|14|TRBV13|TRBJ1-2|once
CASSTPTGTYGYTF
TGTGCCAGCAGCACACCTACAGGGACCTATGGCTACACCTTC
>TRBD1|18|TRBV15|TRBJ1-1|-
CATSRDPSRIRGDTEAFF
TGTGCCACCAGCAGAGATCCCTCCCGAATCAGGGGGGACACTGAAGCTTTCTTT
>-|13|TRBV10-3|TRBJ1-1|-
CAIRGPGITEAFF
TGTGCCATCAGGGGCCCGGGGATAACTGAAGCTTTCTTT
>-|15|TRBV3-1/TRBV3-2|TRBJ1-2|-
CASSQDSGGGYGYTF
TGTGCCAGCAGCCAAGACTCGGGGGGCGGCTATGGCTACACCTTC
>TRBD1|20|TRBV9|TRBJ1-6|-
CASSDYPGQGASTYNSPLHF
TGTGCCAGCAGCGATTATCCGGGACAGGGGGCCTCCACCTATAATTCACCCCTCCACTTT